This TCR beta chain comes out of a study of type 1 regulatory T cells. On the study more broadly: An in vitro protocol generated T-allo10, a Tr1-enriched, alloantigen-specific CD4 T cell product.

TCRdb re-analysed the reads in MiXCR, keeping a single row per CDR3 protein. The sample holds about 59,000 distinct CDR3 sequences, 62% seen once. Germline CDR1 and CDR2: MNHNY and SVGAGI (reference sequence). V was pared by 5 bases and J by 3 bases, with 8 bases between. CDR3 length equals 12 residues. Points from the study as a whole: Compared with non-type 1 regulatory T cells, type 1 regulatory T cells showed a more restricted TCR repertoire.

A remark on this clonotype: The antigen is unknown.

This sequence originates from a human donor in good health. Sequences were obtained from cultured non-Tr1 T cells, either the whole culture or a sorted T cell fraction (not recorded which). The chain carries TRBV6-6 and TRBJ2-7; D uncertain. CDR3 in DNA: TGTGCCAGCAGTCGTCAGCTCTACGAGCAGTACTTC. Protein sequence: CASSRQLYEQYF.